The 16 T cell receptor beta chains given below trace back to one sample, sequenced in a study of T-cell reconstitution after alpha-beta-depleted transplantation in children. Using unique molecular identifiers, the investigators prepared the TCRbeta library. TCRdb re-called the PCR reads through MiXCR, storing one row per CDR3 protein. In the table there are about 91,000 distinct CDR3 sequences, 7.5% to 9.5% of which are singletons. The material was PBMCs from the stem cell graft donor, obtained from the stem cell graft. These receptors all come from a human donor who donated a stem cell graft to a child with congenital amegakaryocytic thrombocytopenia.

In this sample, this clonotype turned up many times. The gene calls are TRBV5-1 and TRBJ1-6; TRBD1 agrees at 9 bases. The germline V gene encodes CDR1 SGHRS and CDR2 YFSETQ. V shed 3 bases, J shed 8 bases, and the junction held 6 bases outside the gene matches. The CDR3 runs to 15 residues. CDR3 amino acids: CASSSITGGDSPLHF. In DNA, the CDR3 is TGCGCCAGCAGCTCCATCACAGGGGGCGATTCACCCCTCCACTTT.

This clonotype was observed at least ten times. The genes are TRBV6-1 and TRBJ2-2; tentatively, D is TRBD2 (6 bases). Germline CDR1 reads MNHNS; CDR2 reads SASEGT. The V end lost 11 bases, the J end lost 0 bases, and 10 bases lay between the germline ends. The CDR3 covers 13 residues. As DNA, the CDR3 is TGTGCCGCGGGGCCCACGAACACCGGGGAGCTGTTTTTT. This gives the protein CAAGPTNTGELFF.

By sample fraction, this clonotype is medium-sized. This sequence joins TRBV20-1 and TRBJ2-7, with 12 bases identical to TRBD2. Germline CDR1 reads DFQATT; CDR2 reads SNEGSKA (reference sequence). V shed 5 bases, J shed 2 bases, and the junction held 7 bases outside the gene matches. The CDR3 covers 15 residues. CDR3 protein: CSADRRTSGTYEQYF. The CDR3, as DNA: TGCAGTGCTGATAGGCGGACTAGCGGGACCTACGAGCAGTACTTC.

This clonotype was found a few times. The genes are TRBV14 and TRBJ2-3; D gene ambiguous. Trimming removed 1 base at V and 7 bases at J, with 6 bases between. CDR3 length: 12 residues. Germline loops: CDR1 SGHDN, CDR2 FVKESK. As DNA, the CDR3 is TGTGCCAGCAGCCAAGGCCGATATACGCAGTATTTT. Protein: CASSQGRYTQYF.

This clonotype showed up many times. The V call is TRBV28, the J call TRBJ2-1; 8 bases line up with TRBD2. CDR3 size: 14 residues. The V and J ends lost 7 bases and 8 bases, in that order; junction bases with no gene match: 10. Germline V gene sequence: CDR1 MDHEN, CDR2 SYDVKM. Here the CDR3 DNA reads TGTGCCAGCACCTCGGGGGGGCCGGCCGATGAGCAGTTCTTC. This codes for CASTSGGPADEQFF.

This clonotype was recorded at least ten times. This rearrangement joins TRBV5-6 to TRBJ2-1, with 7 bases fitting TRBD2. V lost 4 bases and J lost 1; bases outside the gene matches: 5. Germline V gene data show CDR1 as SGHDT and CDR2 as YYEEEE. The CDR3 totals 15 residues. Here the CDR3 DNA reads TGTGCCAGCAGCCGAGCGGGGCTTTCCTACAATGAGCAGTTCTTC. It translates to CASSRAGLSYNEQFF.

This clonotype was seen many times. The CDR3 loop reads CASSLQGGKYEQYF. In DNA form, the CDR3 reads TGCGCCAGCAGCTTACAGGGAGGAAAGTACGAGCAGTACTTC. This chain uses TRBV5-1 with TRBJ2-7; either TRBD1 or TRBD2 may fit D (6 bases each). Trimming cost V 2 bases and J 4 bases, with 13 bases left between them. CDR3 size: 14 residues. Germline CDR1 is SGHRS and CDR2 is YFSETQ.

There are many counts of this clonotype. V gene TRBV21-1 combines with J gene TRBJ2-7; the table's D gene call, TRBD1, was not cross checked with the DNA. TRBV21-1 is a pseudogene. The CDR3 covers 15 residues. This CDR3 reads CASSTRDRVGHEQYF. In DNA, the CDR3 is TGTGCCAGCAGCACCCGGGACAGGGTAGGGCACGAGCAGTACTTC.

This chain connects TRBV18 to TRBJ1-5; 9 bases agree with TRBD1. The CDR3 is 15 amino acids. Germline V CDR1 and CDR2: KGHSH, LQKENI. The J segment lost 1 base and the V segment lost 5 bases, leaving 3 bases of the junction unmatched. CDR3 in DNA: TGTGCCAGCTCATTCGGACAGGGGAGCAATCAGCCCCAGCATTTT. Translation: CASSFGQGSNQPQHF.

This clonotype occurred many times. This chain joins TRBV21-1 and TRBJ2-2. TRBV21-1 is noted as a pseudogene. The CDR3 contains 11 residues. In DNA, the CDR3 is TGTGCCAGCAAGAATTCCGGGGAGCTGTTTTTT. As protein: CASKNSGELFF.

This clonotype showed up many times. The chain has TRBV4-3 and TRBJ2-1, with a tentative D call TRBD2 (5 bases). The CDR3 contains 17 residues. Germline loops: CDR1 LGHNA, CDR2 YSLEER. Trimming took off 2 bases at V and 4 bases at J, with 18 bases between the two ends. This chain's CDR3 is CASSQTFRASSYNEQFF. Here the CDR3 DNA reads TGCGCCAGCAGCCAAACCTTCCGGGCTAGCTCTTACAATGAGCAGTTCTTC.

This clonotype was counted many times. This sequence joins TRBV20-1 and TRBJ1-6; D not resolved. V lost 3 bases to trimming and J lost 10 bases, with 16 bases between them. This CDR3 is built from 14 residues. CDR1 and CDR2 from the germline V gene are DFQATT and SNEGSKA (reference sequence). CDR3 coding DNA: TGCAGTGCTAGGGGCTCTGCCATGGGATCACCCCTCCACTTT. Amino acid sequence: CSARGSAMGSPLHF.

There are many counts of this clonotype. This CDR3 is CASSVIRNYGYTF. The CDR3 DNA sequence: TGTGCCAGCAGCGTAATCAGGAACTATGGCTACACCTTC. J is TRBJ1-2 and V is TRBV5-4; no reliable D call. CDR3 length: 13 amino acids. Germline CDR1 SGHNT, CDR2 YYREEE (reference sequence). The ends were cut back, 4 bases at V and 2 bases at J, with 9 bases in the middle.

Many counts were recorded for this clonotype. The chain recombines TRBV15 with TRBJ2-5, with 7 bases identical to TRBD2. The CDR3 is 15 amino acids. Losses at the gene ends were 3 bases for V and 5 bases for J; bases not matched to a gene: 9. Germline V gene data show CDR1 as LNHNV and CDR2 as YYDKDF (reference sequence). The CDR3 reads CATSRDEGGAETQYF. For the CDR3, the DNA is TGTGCCACCAGCAGGGACGAGGGAGGGGCGGAGACCCAGTACTTC.

In its sample, this clonotype was seen many times. V usage is TRBV7-2 and J usage is TRBJ2-3; D could derive from TRBD1 or TRBD2 (6 bases each). CDR3 length: 15 residues. Germline lookup yields CDR1 SGHTA and CDR2 FQGNSA. V was shortened by 0 bases and J by 6 bases, with 13 bases between the two germline ends. CDR3 nucleotides: TGTGCCAGCAGCTTAGCGTGGGGGGCCGGGGATACGCAGTATTTT. Its translation is CASSLAWGAGDTQYF.

This chain links TRBV7-2 with TRBJ2-1, with 9 nucleotides matching TRBD2. V shed 5 bases and J 4 bases; nucleotides not matched to a gene: 6. The CDR3 sequence is 15 residues long. Looked up from germline, CDR1 is SGHTA and CDR2 is FQGNSA. The CDR3 coding sequence is TGTGCCAGCAGCCTGGGTAGCGGGGGTTACAATGAGCAGTTCTTC. Encoded protein: CASSLGSGGYNEQFF. The full variable domain, its missing parts supplied by reference TRBV7-2 and TRBJ2-1, is GAGVSQSPSNKVTEKGKDVELRCDPISGHTALYWYRQSLGQGLEFLIYFQGNSAPDKSGLPSDRFSAERTGGSVSTLTIQRTQQEDSAVYLCASSLGSGGYNEQFFGPGTRLTVL.